The 9 T cell receptor beta chains reported below all come from one sample, sequenced in a study of shared clonotypes between healthy human individuals. The protocol was immunoSEQ multiplex PCR, while the TCRdb copy is restricted to in-frame clones and leaves out a portion. The sample records approximately 440,000 clones, roughly 80% being singletons. Sequencing was carried out using PBMCs. The receptors shown here come from a woman aged 40-49 years in good health. Some clones in this sample may be carry-over from other donors' samples.

This sequence joins TRBV30 and TRBJ1-4; possible D gene TRBD1, 5 bases. Trimming cost V 3 bases and J 5 bases, with 10 bases left between them. This CDR3 spans 13 amino acids. In germline, CDR1 is GTSNPN, CDR2 SVGIG (reference sequence). The CDR3 DNA reads as TGTGCCTGGAGGAGACAGAAAAATGAAAAACTGTTTTTT. Amino acids: CAWRRQKNEKLFF.

The V and J genes are TRBV7-2 and TRBJ2-1; 9 bases align to TRBD2. From germline, CDR1 is SGHTA and CDR2 FQGNSA. The CDR3 consists of 16 residues. V trimming: 1 base; J trimming: 9 bases; junction bases outside the gene matches: 10. The CDR3 nucleotides are TGTGCCAGCAGCTTAGTTCCTAGCGGGACCTCCGGTGAGCAGTTCTTC. Its translation: CASSLVPSGTSGEQFF.

This clone has a handful of counts. The V gene is TRBV4-2, the J gene TRBJ2-1; D may be TRBD1 or TRBD2 (6 bases each). CDR1 LGHNA and CDR2 YNFKEQ come from the germline V gene. Trimming removed 0 bases at V and 9 bases at J, with 18 bases between. The CDR3 consists of 16 residues. The CDR3 loop is CASSQDNLAGGGEQFF. DNA for the CDR3: TGTGCCAGCAGCCAAGACAACCTAGCTGGAGGGGGTGAGCAGTTCTTC.

This sequence joins TRBV7-9 and TRBJ2-3; D gene unclear. V gave up 5 bases and J gave up 1 base, with 13 bases separating them. The CDR3 has 15 residues. Germline assignment: CDR1 SEHNR and CDR2 FQNEAQ (reference sequence). This CDR3 reads CASSVSPQGTDTQYF. The CDR3 DNA is TGTGCCAGCAGCGTCTCTCCCCAAGGCACAGATACGCAGTATTTT.

This chain links TRBV4-3 with TRBJ2-1; no clear D gene. The V end was cut by 0 bases, the J end by 0 bases, with 6 bases between. Germline V gene sequence: CDR1 LGHNA, CDR2 YSLEER. This CDR3 is 15 amino acids long. The CDR3 loop is CASSQEVGSYNEQFF. The CDR3 DNA is TGCGCCAGCAGCCAAGAGGTGGGCTCCTACAATGAGCAGTTCTTC.

CDR3 protein: CASMRGTYGYTF. As DNA, the CDR3 is TGTGCCAGCATGAGGGGAACCTATGGCTACACCTTC. This chain connects TRBV28 to TRBJ1-2; tentative D call: TRBD1 (5 bases). Trimming removed 7 bases from V and 4 bases from J, with 10 bases in between. CDR1 is MDHEN and CDR2 is SYDVKM in the germline V gene. CDR3 size: 12 residues.

A remark on this clone: This probably arose from a read error, given a far larger clone one base away. As the CDR3 is not closed by the conserved phenylalanine or tryptophan, this likely results from a read error. The chain uses TRBV4-2 and TRBJ1-2; TRBD1 is a possible D gene (6 bases). V lost 0 bases, J lost 2 bases, and 16 bases lay in between. The CDR3 runs 17 residues. Germline assignment: CDR1 LGHNA and CDR2 YNFKEQ. CDR3: CASSQETGGAGNYGYTS. In nucleotides, the CDR3 is TGTGCCAGCAGCCAAGAAACTGGGGGCGCGGGGAACTATGGCTACACCTCC.

This clone was seen only a few times. This chain joins TRBV13 and TRBJ2-5, with D unclear. The CDR3 spans 13 residues. Germline V gives CDR1 PRHDT, CDR2 FYEKMQ (reference sequence). The V and J ends lost 5 bases and 1 base respectively, with 8 bases between them. The CDR3 DNA reads as TGTGCCAGCAGCGTAAAAGTCCAAGAGACCCAGTACTTC. Residues: CASSVKVQETQYF.

The rearrangement joins TRBV7-6 to TRBJ2-2, with 7 nucleotides matching TRBD2. Germline CDR1 is SGHVS and CDR2 is FNYEAQ. The CDR3 spans 13 residues. J was trimmed by 6 bases and V by 5 bases; bases with no gene match: 3. CDR3 nucleotide sequence: TGTGCCAGCAGCCCGACTAGCTCCGGGGAGCTGTTTTTT. Amino acids: CASSPTSSGELFF.